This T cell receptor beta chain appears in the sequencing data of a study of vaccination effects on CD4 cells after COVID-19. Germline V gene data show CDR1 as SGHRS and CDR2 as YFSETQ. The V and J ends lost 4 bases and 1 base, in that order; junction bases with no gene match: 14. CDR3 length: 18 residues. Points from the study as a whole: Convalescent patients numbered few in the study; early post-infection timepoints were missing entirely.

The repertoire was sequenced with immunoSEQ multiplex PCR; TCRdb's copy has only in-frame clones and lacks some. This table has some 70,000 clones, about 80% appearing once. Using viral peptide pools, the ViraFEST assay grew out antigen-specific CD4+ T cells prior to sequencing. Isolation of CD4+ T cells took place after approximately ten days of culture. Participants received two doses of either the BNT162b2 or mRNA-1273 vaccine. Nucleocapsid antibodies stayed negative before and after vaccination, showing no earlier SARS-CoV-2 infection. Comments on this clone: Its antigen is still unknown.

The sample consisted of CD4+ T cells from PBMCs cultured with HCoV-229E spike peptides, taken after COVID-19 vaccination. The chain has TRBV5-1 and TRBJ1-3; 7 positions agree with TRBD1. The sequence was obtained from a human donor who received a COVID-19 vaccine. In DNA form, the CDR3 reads TGCGCCAGCAGCCCGCGGGCGGGACAGCGTTTTTCTGGAAACACCATATATTTT. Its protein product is CASSPRAGQRFSGNTIYF. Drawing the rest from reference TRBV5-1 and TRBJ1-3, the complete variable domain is KAGVTQTPRYLIKTRGQQVTLSCSPISGHRSVSWYQQTPGQGLQFLFEYFSETQRNKGNFPGRFSGRQFSNSRSEMNVSTLELGDSALYLCASSPRAGQRFSGNTIYFGEGSWLTVV.